Listed below are T cell receptor beta chains from one sample, sequenced in a study of blood T cell repertoires in COVID-19. Assay used: immunoSEQ multiplex PCR; TCRdb lists only in-frame clones, some missing. The repertoire has 190,000 or so clones, about 91% of them found once; the top ten carry 3.5% to 5%. Source material: peripheral blood. These receptor sequences come from a woman aged 25 to 39 with acute or convalescent COVID-19. CDR3s include the opening cysteine and the closing phenylalanine or tryptophan. Each record gives: clone size, D gene, J gene, V gene, CDR3 protein, CDR3 DNA. A D gene is named only where the DNA matches it firmly. Expanded clones are given a class, and other clones once, few, many or no size at all.

>.|TRBD1|TRBJ1-2|TRBV30
CARDRGYGYTF
TGTGCCCGGGACAGGGGCTATGGCTACACCTTC
>.|.|TRBJ2-1|TRBV28
CASTTSGFEQFF
TGTGCCAGCACCACCTCGGGATTTGAGCAGTTCTTC
>once|TRBD1|TRBJ1-6|TRBV11-2
CASSAQGRNSPLHF
TGTGCCAGCAGCGCACAGGGGAGGAATTCACCCCTCCACTTT
>.|.|TRBJ2-7|TRBV2
CASSTSGAYYEQYF
TGTGCCAGCAGTACCTCAGGGGCCTACTACGAGCAGTACTTC
>.|TRBD2|TRBJ2-3|TRBV28
CASIAGGLWGTDTQYF
TGTGCCAGCATCGCGGGAGGGCTTTGGGGCACAGATACGCAGTATTTT
>.|.|TRBJ1-2|TRBV14
CASSQGTVYGYTF
TGTGCCAGCAGCCAAGGGACAGTCTATGGCTACACCTTC
>.|.|TRBJ1-3|TRBV6-6
CASRSTGQGNTIYF
TGTGCCAGCAGGTCGACAGGTCAAGGAAACACCATATATTTT
>.|TRBD1|TRBJ2-3|TRBV5-1
CASSLGQGDKTDTQYF
TGCGCCAGCAGCTTGGGTCAGGGGGATAAGACAGATACGCAGTATTTT
>.|.|TRBJ2-5|TRBV19
CASRGQKGETQYF
TGTGCCAGTCGGGGTCAAAAAGGGGAGACCCAGTACTTC
>.|TRBD2|TRBJ2-1|TRBV25-1
CASRGAGHTREQFF
TGTGCCAGCAGGGGAGCGGGGCACACAAGAGAGCAGTTCTTC
>many|TRBD1|TRBJ2-7|TRBV3-1/TRBV3-2
CASSQGDRGSEQYF
TGTGCCAGCAGCCAAGGGGACAGGGGGTCCGAGCAGTACTTC
>.|.|TRBJ2-7|TRBV11-2
CASSSLNPVVYEQYF
TGTGCCAGCAGCTCCCTAAATCCCGTAGTCTACGAGCAGTACTTC
>.|TRBD2|TRBJ2-7|TRBV28
CASSLRGTRSYEQYF
TGTGCCAGCAGTTTGCGGGGGACTAGGTCCTACGAGCAGTACTTC
>.|.|TRBJ2-5|TRBV10-3
CAISESKGYPETQYF
TGTGCCATCAGTGAGTCGAAGGGGTACCCGGAGACCCAGTACTTC
>.|.|TRBJ2-2|TRBV20-1
CSATQDGELFF
TGCAGTGCTACACAAGACGGGGAGCTGTTTTTT
>.|TRBD1|TRBJ2-7|TRBV5-1
CASSLESGQGYEQYF
TGCGCCAGCAGCTTGGAGTCAGGACAGGGTTACGAGCAGTACTTC
>once|TRBD1|TRBJ1-1|TRBV27
CASSPTPGTVTEAFF
TGTGCCAGCAGTCCCACCCCCGGGACAGTCACTGAAGCTTTCTTT
>.|TRBD1|TRBJ1-5|TRBV29-1
CSVTVGQGDQPQHF
TGCAGCGTTACGGTAGGACAGGGTGACCAGCCCCAGCATTTT
>.|TRBD1|TRBJ2-7|TRBV6-5
CASTSGQGVRYEQYF
TGTGCCAGCACCTCAGGACAGGGGGTTAGGTACGAGCAGTACTTC
>.|TRBD2|TRBJ2-1|TRBV4-1
CARGLAGFGEQFF
TGCGCCAGAGGACTAGCGGGTTTTGGTGAGCAGTTCTTC
>.|TRBD2|TRBJ2-2|TRBV11-2
CASSLEIWTSGPGELFF
TGTGCCAGCAGCTTAGAAATCTGGACTAGCGGCCCCGGGGAGCTGTTTTTT
>.|.|TRBJ2-5|TRBV14
CASSQDAGRHETQYF
TGTGCCAGCAGCCAAGATGCGGGGAGGCACGAGACCCAGTACTTC
>.|TRBD1|TRBJ2-7|TRBV4-2
CASSQSPGQGTREQYF
TGTGCCAGCAGCCAATCCCCGGGACAGGGGACTCGCGAGCAGTACTTC
>.|.|TRBJ2-5|TRBV28
CASTPQGGSVVETQYF
TGTGCCAGCACCCCCCAGGGCGGTTCGGTCGTAGAGACCCAGTACTTC
>.|.|TRBJ2-7|TRBV10-1
CASSESIGQGRYEQYF
TGCGCCAGCAGTGAGTCAATCGGGCAGGGGCGCTACGAGCAGTACTTC
>.|TRBD2|TRBJ2-3|TRBV5-4
CASSLGGTSTDTQYF
TGTGCCAGCAGCTTGGGGGGGACTAGTACAGATACGCAGTATTTT
>.|.|TRBJ1-5|TRBV6-5
CASSYSNHQPQHF
TGTGCCAGCAGTTACTCCAATCATCAGCCCCAGCATTTT
>.|.|TRBJ2-7|TRBV27
CASSFSPPYEQYF
TGTGCCAGCAGTTTCTCCCCTCCCTACGAGCAGTACTTC